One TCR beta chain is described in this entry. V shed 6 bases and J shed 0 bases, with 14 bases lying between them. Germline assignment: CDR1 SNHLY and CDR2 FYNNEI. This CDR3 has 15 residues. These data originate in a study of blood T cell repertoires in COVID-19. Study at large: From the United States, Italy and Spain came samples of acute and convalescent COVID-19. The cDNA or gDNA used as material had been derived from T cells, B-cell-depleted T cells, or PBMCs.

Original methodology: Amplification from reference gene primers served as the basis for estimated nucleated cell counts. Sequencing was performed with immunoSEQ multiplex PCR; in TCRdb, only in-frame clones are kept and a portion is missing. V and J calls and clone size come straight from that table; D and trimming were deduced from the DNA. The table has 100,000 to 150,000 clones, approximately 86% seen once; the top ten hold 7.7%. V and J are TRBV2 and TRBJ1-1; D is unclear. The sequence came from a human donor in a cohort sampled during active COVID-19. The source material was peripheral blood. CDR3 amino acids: CASRDLPPMNTEAFF. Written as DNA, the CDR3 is TGTGCCAGCAGGGACTTACCGCCTATGAACACTGAAGCTTTCTTT.